The entry below gives a single T cell receptor (beta chain) sequence along with its context. What it binds is not known. This sample was taken from a study of T cell responses to AZD1222 COVID-19 vaccine. General study findings and limits: Unmutated variant regions are reportedly targeted by nearly half of spike-specific TCRs.

Germline lookup yields CDR1 LNHDA and CDR2 SQIVND (reference sequence). The CDR3 loop spans 15 amino acids. Trimming removed 5 bases at V and 0 bases at J, with 14 bases between. Method: immunoSEQ multiplex PCR; TCRdb's copy keeps in-frame clones and lacks some. The table records about 260,000 clones, over 85% of them present only once. Sequencing was performed on peripheral blood, taken on day 0 of AZD1222 vaccination. This chain uses TRBV19 with TRBJ2-7; D tentatively reads TRBD1 or TRBD2 (5 bases each). The sequence was collected from an adult in good health. The CDR3 DNA follows: TGTGCCAGTAGTGCCTCCTGGGACGCCTCCTACGAGCAGTACTTC. Its protein is CASSASWDASYEQYF.